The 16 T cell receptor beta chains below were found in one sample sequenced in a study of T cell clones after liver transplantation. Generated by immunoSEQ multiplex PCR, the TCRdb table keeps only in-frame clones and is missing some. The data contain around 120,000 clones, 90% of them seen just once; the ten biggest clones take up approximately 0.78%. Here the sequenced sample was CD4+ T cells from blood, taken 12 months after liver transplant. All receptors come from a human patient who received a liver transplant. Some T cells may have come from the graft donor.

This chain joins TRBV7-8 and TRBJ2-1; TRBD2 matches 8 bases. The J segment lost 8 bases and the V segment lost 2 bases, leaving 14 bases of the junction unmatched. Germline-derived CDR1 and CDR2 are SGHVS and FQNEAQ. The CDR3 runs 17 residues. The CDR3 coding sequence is TGTGCCAGCAGCTTAAGGACCCTACGGGCTAGCGGGTATGAGCAGTTCTTC. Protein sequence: CASSLRTLRASGYEQFF.

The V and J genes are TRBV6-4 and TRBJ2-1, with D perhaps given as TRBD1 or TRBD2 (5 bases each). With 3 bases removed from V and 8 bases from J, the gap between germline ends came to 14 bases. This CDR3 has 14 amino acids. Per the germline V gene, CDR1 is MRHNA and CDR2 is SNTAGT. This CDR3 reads CASSEGAERDEQFF. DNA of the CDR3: TGTGCCAGCAGTGAAGGGGCGGAGAGGGATGAGCAGTTCTTC.

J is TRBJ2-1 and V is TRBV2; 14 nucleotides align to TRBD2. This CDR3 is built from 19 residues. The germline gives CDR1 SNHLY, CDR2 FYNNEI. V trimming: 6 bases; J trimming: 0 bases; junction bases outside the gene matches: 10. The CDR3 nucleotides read TGTGCCAGCAGAACCGGGACTAGCGGGAGAGGAGGCTCCTACAATGAGCAGTTCTTC. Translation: CASRTGTSGRGGSYNEQFF.

The CDR3 sequence: CASSSYGDNNEQFF. For the CDR3, the DNA is TGTGCCAGCAGCTCATACGGGGATAACAATGAGCAGTTCTTC. The chain combines TRBV11-1 with TRBJ2-1; the D gene is possibly TRBD2 (5 bases). CDR3 size: 14 residues. The germline V and J ends were trimmed by 4 bases and 5 bases, with 12 bases remaining between them. Germline V gives CDR1 SGHAT, CDR2 FQDESV (reference sequence).

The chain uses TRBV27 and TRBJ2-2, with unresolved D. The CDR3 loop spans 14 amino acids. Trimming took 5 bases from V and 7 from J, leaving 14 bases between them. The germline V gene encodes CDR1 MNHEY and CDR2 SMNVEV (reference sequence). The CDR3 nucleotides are TGTGCCAGCAGTCCCCTTAGGCAAAACGGGGAGCTGTTTTTT. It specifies CASSPLRQNGELFF.

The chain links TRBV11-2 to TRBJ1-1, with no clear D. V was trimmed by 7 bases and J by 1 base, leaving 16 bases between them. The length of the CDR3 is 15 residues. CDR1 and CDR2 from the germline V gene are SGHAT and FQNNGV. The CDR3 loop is CASIFSGSGNTEAFF. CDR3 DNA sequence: TGTGCCAGCATCTTCTCGGGGTCGGGGAACACTGAAGCTTTCTTT. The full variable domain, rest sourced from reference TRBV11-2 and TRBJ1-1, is EAGVAQSPRYKIIEKRQSVAFWCNPISGHATLYWYQQILGQGPKLLIQFQNNGVVDDSQLPKDRFSAERLKGVDSTLKIQPAKLEDSAVYLCASIFSGSGNTEAFFGQGTRLTVV.

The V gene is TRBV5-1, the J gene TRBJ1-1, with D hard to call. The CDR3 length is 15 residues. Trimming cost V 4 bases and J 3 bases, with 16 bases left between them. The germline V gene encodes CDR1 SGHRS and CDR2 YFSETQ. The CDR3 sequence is CASSPSPEEDTEAFF. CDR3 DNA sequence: TGCGCCAGCAGCCCAAGTCCCGAAGAGGACACTGAAGCTTTCTTT. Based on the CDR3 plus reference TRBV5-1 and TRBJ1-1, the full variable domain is KAGVTQTPRYLIKTRGQQVTLSCSPISGHRSVSWYQQTPGQGLQFLFEYFSETQRNKGNFPGRFSGRQFSNSRSEMNVSTLELGDSALYLCASSPSPEEDTEAFFGQGTRLTVV.

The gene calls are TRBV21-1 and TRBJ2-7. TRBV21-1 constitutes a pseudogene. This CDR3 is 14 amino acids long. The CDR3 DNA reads TGTGCCAGCAGCAAAGGGGAACTACACAACGAGCAGTACTTC. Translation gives CASSKGELHNEQYF.

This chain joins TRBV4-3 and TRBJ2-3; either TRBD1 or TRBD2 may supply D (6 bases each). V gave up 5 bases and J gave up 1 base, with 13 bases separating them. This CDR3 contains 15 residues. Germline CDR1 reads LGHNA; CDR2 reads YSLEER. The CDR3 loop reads CASSEGGRGTDTQYF. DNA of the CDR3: TGCGCCAGCAGCGAGGGGGGTCGGGGCACAGATACGCAGTATTTT.

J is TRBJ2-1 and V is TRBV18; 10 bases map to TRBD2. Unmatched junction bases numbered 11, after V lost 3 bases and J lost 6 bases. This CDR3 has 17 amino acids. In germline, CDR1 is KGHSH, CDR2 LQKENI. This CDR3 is CASSPFGASGSPNEQFF. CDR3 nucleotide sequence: TGTGCCAGCTCACCCTTCGGGGCTAGCGGGAGCCCCAATGAGCAGTTCTTC.

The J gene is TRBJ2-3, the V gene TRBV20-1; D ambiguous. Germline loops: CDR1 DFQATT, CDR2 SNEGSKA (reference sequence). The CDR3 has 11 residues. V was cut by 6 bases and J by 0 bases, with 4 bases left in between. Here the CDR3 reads CSALSTDTQYF. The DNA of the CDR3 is TGCAGTGCCCTGAGCACAGATACGCAGTATTTT.

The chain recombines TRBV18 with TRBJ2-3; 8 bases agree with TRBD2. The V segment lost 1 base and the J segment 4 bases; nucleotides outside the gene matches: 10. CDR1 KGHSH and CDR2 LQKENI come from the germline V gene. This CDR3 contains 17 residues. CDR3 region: CASSPRVPAGVADTQYF. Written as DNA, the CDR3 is TGTGCCAGCTCACCACGGGTTCCAGCGGGAGTTGCAGATACGCAGTATTTT.

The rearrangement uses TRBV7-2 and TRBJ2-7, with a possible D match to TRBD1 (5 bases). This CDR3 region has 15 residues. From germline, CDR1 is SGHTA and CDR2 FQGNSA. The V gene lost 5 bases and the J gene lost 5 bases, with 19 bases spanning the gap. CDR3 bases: TGTGCCAGCAGCCTAATGTTAGGGGAAAAAAACGAGCAGTACTTC. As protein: CASSLMLGEKNEQYF.

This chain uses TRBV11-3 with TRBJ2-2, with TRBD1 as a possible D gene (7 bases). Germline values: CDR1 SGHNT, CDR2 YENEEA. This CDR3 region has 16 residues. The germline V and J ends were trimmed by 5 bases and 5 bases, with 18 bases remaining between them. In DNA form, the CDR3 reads TGTGCCAGCAGCCCCTCCGCGACAGGGAGGACCGGGGAGCTGTTTTTT. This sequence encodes CASSPSATGRTGELFF.

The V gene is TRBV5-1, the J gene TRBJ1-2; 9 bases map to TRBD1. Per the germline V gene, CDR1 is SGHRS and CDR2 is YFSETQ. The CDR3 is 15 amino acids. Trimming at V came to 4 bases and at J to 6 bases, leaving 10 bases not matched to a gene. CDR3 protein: CASSPPGQGINGYTF. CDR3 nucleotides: TGCGCCAGCAGCCCGCCGGGACAGGGTATAAATGGCTACACCTTC.

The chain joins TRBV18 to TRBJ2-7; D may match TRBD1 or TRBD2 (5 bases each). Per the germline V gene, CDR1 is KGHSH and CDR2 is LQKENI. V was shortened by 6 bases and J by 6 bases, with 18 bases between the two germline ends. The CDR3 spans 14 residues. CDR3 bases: TGTGCCAGCTCCCCAGGGCGCGGGTCTGGCGAGCAGTACTTC. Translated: CASSPGRGSGEQYF.